Presented here are 7 T cell receptor beta chains from one specimen sequenced in a study of blood T cell repertoires in COVID-19. Some clones are missing from TCRdb's copy, which holds only in-frame ones; the method was immunoSEQ multiplex PCR. Of about 40,000 clones detected, roughly nine tenths appear once; the ten largest clones hold approximately 20%. The sequenced sample was peripheral blood. The receptors shown here come from a man between 45 and 60 years old in a cohort sampled during active COVID-19.

The V call is TRBV14, the J call TRBJ1-1; D is unresolved. Germline lookup yields CDR1 SGHDN and CDR2 FVKESK. The CDR3 extends over 13 amino acids. Trimming left V 2 bases short and J 0 bases short, with 4 bases between. CDR3 region: CASSQNLNTEAFF. In DNA, the CDR3 is TGTGCCAGCAGCCAAAACTTGAACACTGAAGCTTTCTTT.

The sample holds one count of this clone. The chain couples TRBV2 to TRBJ1-1, with D hard to call. V lost 7 bases to trimming and J lost 0 bases, with 3 bases between them. CDR1 and CDR2 from the germline V gene are SNHLY and FYNNEI. The CDR3 spans 11 residues. The CDR3 is CASNMNTEAFF. The CDR3 DNA sequence: TGTGCCAGCAATATGAACACTGAAGCTTTCTTT. Based on the CDR3 plus reference TRBV2 and TRBJ1-1, the full variable domain is EPEVTQTPSHQVTQMGQEVILRCVPISNHLYFYWYRQILGQKVEFLVSFYNNEISEKSEIFDDQFSVERPDGSNFTLKIRSTKLEDSAMYFCASNMNTEAFFGQGTRLTVV.

This rearrangement joins TRBV4-2 to TRBJ2-1; the match to TRBD2 covers 8 bases. CDR3 length equals 16 residues. Germline lookup yields CDR1 LGHNA and CDR2 YNFKEQ. Trimming took 0 bases from V and 4 from J; bases not matched to a gene: 5. The CDR3 DNA reads as TGTGCCAGCAGCCAAGAACGAACTAGCGGATACAATGAGCAGTTCTTC. Amino acid sequence: CASSQERTSGYNEQFF.

A remark on this clone: In the same sample, other DNA sequences code for this CDR3. The V and J genes are TRBV12-5 and TRBJ2-7; 9 nucleotides align to TRBD2. The germline V gene has CDR1 LGHNT and CDR2 FRNRAP. The CDR3 spans 19 residues. V shed 0 bases and J 6 bases; nucleotides not matched to a gene: 18. The CDR3 DNA reads as TGTGCTAGTGGTTTGGTAAGATTAGCGGGAGAAGGGGAGCTGAGCGAGCAGTACGTC. It codes for CASGLVRLAGEGELSEQYV.

V usage is TRBV9 and J usage is TRBJ2-3; 8 bases line up with TRBD2. Germline V lookup: CDR1 SGDLS, CDR2 YYNGEE. Trimming took 3 bases from V and 1 from J; bases not matched to a gene: 4. This CDR3 spans 15 amino acids. Here the CDR3 reads CASSDTSGRTDTQYF. The CDR3 nucleotides are TGTGCCAGCAGCGATACTAGCGGCCGCACAGATACGCAGTATTTT.

The chain is built from TRBV30 and TRBJ2-1; 8 positions agree with TRBD2. The CDR3 consists of 12 residues. The germline V gene has CDR1 GTSNPN and CDR2 SVGIG (reference sequence). V gave up 5 bases and J gave up 6 bases; unmatched junction bases: 3. The CDR3 protein is CAWGTSGNEQFF. In DNA, the CDR3 is TGTGCCTGGGGAACTAGCGGCAATGAGCAGTTCTTC.

This clone has a single count. The rearrangement uses TRBV6-8 and TRBJ2-7; D is unresolved. Trimming removed 2 bases at V and 5 bases at J, with 16 bases between. The CDR3 sequence is 15 residues long. The germline V gene encodes CDR1 MNHGY and CDR2 SAAAGT. The CDR3 region has the DNA TGTGCCAGCAGTTACCCGATCCCTAGGTACCACGAGCAGTACTTC. The encoded protein is CASSYPIPRYHEQYF.